This TCR beta chain was observed in a study of blood T cell repertoires in COVID-19. Study-wide context: The samples span acute and convalescent COVID-19 from the United States, Italy and Spain. The cDNA or gDNA used as material had been derived from T cells, B-cell-depleted T cells, or PBMCs.

Original processing methods: Estimated nucleated cell counts came from reference gene primer amplification. Sequenced by immunoSEQ multiplex PCR; TCRdb stores in-frame clones only, minus some. The V and J calls and clone size are taken from that table; D and trimming were inferred from the DNA. The sample contains roughly 100,000 clones, 60% to 80% of which appear only once. This clone was observed a handful of times. V gave up 6 bases and J gave up 5 bases; unmatched junction bases: 23. The germline V gene has CDR1 MNHGY and CDR2 SVAAGI. CDR3 length: 20 amino acids. V gene TRBV6-9 combines with J gene TRBJ2-1; 9 bases fit TRBD2. Specimen: peripheral blood. This clonotype was obtained from a human donor with acute or convalescent COVID-19. The donor label of this sample is uncertain. CDR3 nucleotide sequence: TGTGCCAGCAGCCCATCCCCTGGGCAGGGTCTAGCGGGGATCAACAATGAGCAGTTCTTC. Translation gives CASSPSPGQGLAGINNEQFF.